This T cell receptor (beta chain) was retrieved from a study of chemoradiotherapy in HPV16-positive cancers. TCRdb's copy holds only in-frame clones and misses some; the assay was immunoSEQ multiplex PCR. The sample includes some 29,000 clones, roughly 92% of them seen just once. Study-level findings and limits: HPV-responsive T-cell expansion during chemoradiotherapy was linked to improved recurrence-free survival in HPV16-positive patients. HPV-specific T cells were functionally defined from only a couple of HPV16-positive patients. Candidate HPV-specific clones and E7-related TCR motifs grew in tumor during treatment.

The CDR3 extends over 15 amino acids. Germline CDR1 SGHVS, CDR2 FQNEAQ. The V and J ends lost 1 base and 5 bases, in that order; junction bases with no gene match: 7. Over chemoradiotherapy, repertoires were sampled more than once. Points on this clone: Its target is not known.

The sample here was blood, taken from a patient who underwent chemoradiotherapy. This receptor was taken from a human donor with HPV-associated anogenital cancer. This chain uses TRBV7-8 with TRBJ2-7; TRBD1 agrees at 8 bases. The CDR3 nucleotides read TGTGCCAGCAGCTTAGTCCCCCAGGGGGCTAACGAGCAGTACTTC. It yields the protein CASSLVPQGANEQYF. Full variable domain (missing parts from reference TRBV7-8 and TRBJ2-7): GAGVSQSPRYKVAKRGQDVALRCDPISGHVSLFWYQQALGQGPEFLTYFQNEAQLDKSGLPSDRFFAERPEGSVSTLKIQRTQQEDSAVYLCASSLVPQGANEQYFGPGTRLTVT.